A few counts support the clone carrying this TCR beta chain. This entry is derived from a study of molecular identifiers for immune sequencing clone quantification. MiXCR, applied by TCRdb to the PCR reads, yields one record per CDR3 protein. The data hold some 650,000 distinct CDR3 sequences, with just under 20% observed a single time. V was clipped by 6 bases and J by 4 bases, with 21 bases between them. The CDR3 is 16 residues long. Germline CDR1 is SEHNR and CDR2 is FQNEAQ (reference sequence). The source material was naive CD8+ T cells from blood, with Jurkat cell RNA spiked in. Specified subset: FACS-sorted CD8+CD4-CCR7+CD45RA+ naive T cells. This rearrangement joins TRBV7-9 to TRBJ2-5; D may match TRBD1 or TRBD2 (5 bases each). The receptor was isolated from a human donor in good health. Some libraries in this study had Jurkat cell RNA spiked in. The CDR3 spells CASSFFGTGRPETQYF. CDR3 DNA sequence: TGTGCCAGCAGTTTTTTTGGAACGGGGCGTCCAGAGACCCAGTACTTC.